The TCR beta chain described here comes from a study of shared clonotypes between healthy human individuals (TCRdb year 2020). With regard to the full study: The cohort included three men and a couple of women between 18 and 49 years of age. To estimate repertoire size and how much clonotypes are shared between individuals, the study performed deep sequencing of blood TCR repertoires from a handful of healthy adults. Per donor, leukapheresis produced somewhere between about 0.94 and 10 billion PBMCs. For each donor, CD4 naive and CD4 memory were each given three plates, CD8 naive was given two plates, and CD8 memory was given one plate. To increase sequencing depth and limit assay-specific biases, TCR repertoire library preparation and sequencing were carried out by different laboratories using diverse techniques. Results and caveats for the whole study, not just this receptor: Compared with non-shared clonotypes, the clonotypes found in all four sorted-subset donors had higher generation probabilities. Pairwise subsampling led to the expectation that sequencing depth would affect the degree of clonotype sharing among donors. Sharing across a handful of donors was observed for about 5% of naive CD4, 3% to 3.5% of naive CD8, about 2.5% of memory CD4, and around 0.44% of memory CD8 clonotypes. Sampling was limited to blood, and TCR repertoires in tissue likely differ from TCR repertoires in blood. Larger estimated clonotype richness was generally found for naive subsets than for memory subsets. The small number of donors limited the genetic and exposure-history diversity represented. Even with the large sequencing depth, rarefaction of the sorted-subset datasets indicated that sequencing was incomplete.

The germline V gene gives CDR1 as MNHNS and CDR2 as SASEGT. Counted from cysteine to phenylalanine, this CDR3 has 15 amino acids. Only the CDR3 region is kept as DNA, spanning 45 bases read in frame from base 1. V ends up 2 bases short and J 6 bases short, with an unmatched junction base count of 9. The donors were healthy, HIV-negative adults who had no recently reported acute infections or vaccinations. All donors were Caucasian adults living in Nashville, Tennessee, USA. CD4+ T cells were enriched by magnetic negative selection, after which naive cells were positively selected on CD45RA and the negative fraction was taken as the memory subset. After blood collection by leukapheresis, PBMCs were isolated using Ficoll-Histopaque density gradient centrifugation and then cryopreserved in the vapor phase of liquid nitrogen. Analytical flow cytometry was used to check the purity and quantity of every magnetically sorted T cell population. From each sorted fraction, genomic DNA was isolated and quantified by UV absorbance on a Nanodrop 2000c.

TCR CDR3 regions were amplified from genomic DNA by multiplex PCR using the deep immunoSEQ assay. Extracted genomic DNA from each cell subset was distributed evenly across all wells of several immunoSEQ 96-well plates, and each plate was treated as a replicate. For sorted subsets, 200 to 250 ng of genomic DNA, equivalent to 30,000 or so T cell genomes, went into each replicate PCR. Purified libraries were measured with a Qubit 3.0 fluorometer, size-checked on a Bioanalyzer 2100, and measured again with the KAPA Library Quantification kit. Every immunoSEQ 96-well plate was sequenced on a separate single-read 150-cycle Illumina NextSeq 550 flow cell. The paper's data handling went like this. Because the immunoSEQ output held only junctional sequences and lacked quality scores, the filtering could not match the filtering applied to full-length reads. Sequences were annotated with PyIR, a Python wrapper for IgBLAST v1.9, using IMGT germline references to assign V/J genes and CDR3. Reads with weak V/J assignments (E-value above 1e-6), missing CDR3, stop codons, out-of-frame junctions, or ambiguous translated residues were removed. A V3J clonotype was defined by an identical inferred V gene, J gene, and CDR3 amino acid sequence. The percentage overlap between two repertoires was calculated by dividing the number of shared unique clonotypes by the size of the smaller repertoire. Repertoire richness was assessed with RTK rarefaction, the Chao1 estimator, and Recon v2.1 estimates of unobserved clonotypes. OLGA was used to compute generation probabilities for all TCRbeta clonotypes that the gDNA method yielded from a handful of donors. Entries here come from immuneACCESS through TCRdb and include only in-frame sequences with V and J called. Some clones fail to appear in such tables; in the studies checked, an unresolved V gene covers under half of the shortfall, and the cause of the remainder is unknown. The V and J calls and the clone size are those of that table, but D and trimming were determined from the DNA. The sample has around 2.3 million clones on record, around 95% of them singletons. The ten largest clonotypes hold roughly 0.13% of the sample.

A remark on this clone: The antigen this receptor binds is unknown. No much larger clone is present one base from it, and per-base qualities are unavailable.

The sequence was obtained from a man aged 18-30 years in good health. Sample: naive CD4+ T cells sorted from blood. What this sample's cell subset or site label stands for: CD45RA+ positively selected. Rearrangement joined TRBV6-1 to TRBJ1-2, with 7 bases aligning to TRBD1. The DNA is TGTGCCAGCAGTGAAACGACAGGGCATAGCGATGGCTACACCTTC. Its protein is CASSETTGHSDGYTF.